Below, 16 T cell receptor beta chains from the same sample are listed, as sequenced in a study of blood T cell repertoires in COVID-19. This table comes from immunoSEQ multiplex PCR, and its TCRdb copy is limited to in-frame clones, with some not included. The table includes over 200,000 clones, more than 85% detected once. The sample comprised peripheral blood. Every receptor here comes from a man in his sixties with COVID-19, enrolled during active disease.

This clone came up once. This chain connects TRBV3-1 (or the pseudogene TRBV3-2) to TRBJ1-1; D possibly corresponds to TRBD1 (6 bases). The CDR3 runs 15 residues. Germline V gene data show CDR1 as LGHDT and CDR2 as YNNKEL (reference sequence). V shed 4 bases and J shed 1 base, with 13 bases lying between them. In nucleotides, the CDR3 is TGTGCCAGCAGCCCACCAGGGACACCGAACACTGAAGCTTTCTTT. Translation: CASSPPGTPNTEAFF.

This chain joins TRBV5-4 and TRBJ2-2; 8 bases are a match to TRBD1. Germline CDR1 and CDR2: SGHNT and YYREEE (reference sequence). The CDR3 has 15 amino acids. The junction had 6 bases not matched to a gene; V was cut back by 4 bases and J by 4 bases. The CDR3 sequence is CASSQDRVSTGELFF. The CDR3 coding sequence is TGTGCCAGCAGCCAGGACAGGGTGAGCACCGGGGAGCTGTTTTTT.

The rearrangement joins TRBV18 to TRBJ2-5, with D unclear. Deletions cut 3 bases from V and 2 bases from J, with 7 bases between. The germline gives CDR1 KGHSH, CDR2 LQKENI. This CDR3 region has 13 residues. The DNA for the CDR3 is TGTGCCAGCTCACCGGTCGGGCAAGAGACCCAGTACTTC. It encodes CASSPVGQETQYF.

V gene TRBV21-1 combines with J gene TRBJ1-4; the D call in the table, TRBD1, was not verified against the DNA. TRBV21-1 is marked as a pseudogene. The CDR3 has 17 amino acids. CDR3 loop: CASSRGGPGQGNEKLFF. As DNA, the CDR3 is TGTGCCAGCAGCAGGGGGGGCCCGGGACAGGGGAATGAAAAACTGTTTTTT.

V gene TRBV7-3 combines with J gene TRBJ2-2, with 12 nucleotides matching TRBD2. Germline V gene lookup returns CDR1 SGHTA and CDR2 FQGTGA. V shed 5 bases, J shed 5 bases, and the junction held 6 bases outside the gene matches. The CDR3 is 16 residues long. Written as DNA, the CDR3 is TGTGCCAGCAGCCTCGGACTAGCGGGAAGAACCGGGGAGCTGTTTTTT. This translates into CASSLGLAGRTGELFF.

J is TRBJ1-2 and V is TRBV7-9; TRBD1 matches 8 bases. The CDR3 consists of 14 residues. Trimming cost V 2 bases and J 7 bases; bases outside gene matches: 6. Germline loops: CDR1 SEHNR, CDR2 FQNEAQ (reference sequence). In nucleotides, the CDR3 is TGTGCCAGCAGCTTATCAGGGGGCGCGGGTGGCTACACCTTC. This translates into CASSLSGGAGGYTF.

The chain carries TRBV2 and TRBJ1-6; 7 bases are a match to TRBD1. V was clipped by 10 bases and J by 8 bases; unmatched bases: 8. The CDR3 is 13 amino acids. CDR1 is SNHLY and CDR2 is FYNNEI in the germline V gene. This chain's CDR3 is CAIARQGDSPLHF. CDR3 nucleotide sequence: TGTGCCATCGCAAGACAGGGCGATTCACCCCTCCACTTT.

The chain employs TRBV18 and TRBJ2-7, with D tentatively TRBD1 (6 bases). V lost 4 bases to trimming and J lost 1 base, with 11 bases between them. The germline CDR1 and CDR2 sequences are KGHSH and LQKENI. There are 14 residues in the CDR3. The CDR3 coding sequence is TGTGCCAGCTCACTCTCAGGGGATTCCTACGAGCAGTACTTC. Translating it yields CASSLSGDSYEQYF.

J is TRBJ2-2 and V is TRBV12-3 or TRBV12-4, with 9 bases fitting TRBD1. The V segment lost 6 bases and the J segment 6 bases; nucleotides outside the gene matches: 2. The CDR3 loop spans 13 amino acids. CDR3 nucleotides: TGTGCCAGCAGACGGACAGGGGCCGGGGAGCTGTTTTTT. Translation gives CASRRTGAGELFF.

The chain carries TRBV9 and TRBJ2-3; the D is unclear. V lost 0 bases, J lost 0 bases, and 8 bases lay in between. The length of the CDR3 is 15 residues. Germline V gene lookup returns CDR1 SGDLS and CDR2 YYNGEE. The CDR3 DNA sequence: TGTGCCAGCAGCGTAGGGGCACCTAGCACAGATACGCAGTATTTT. Translation gives CASSVGAPSTDTQYF.

The table lists this clone with a count of one. The chain couples TRBV28 to TRBJ2-7; maybe TRBD1 (5 bases). Trimming pared 5 bases from V and 8 bases from J, leaving 13 bases between. Germline CDR1 and CDR2: MDHEN and SYDVKM. The CDR3 is made up of 12 amino acids. The CDR3 region is CASSPQGRKQYF. The DNA for the CDR3 is TGTGCCAGCAGTCCGCAGGGTCGTAAGCAGTACTTC. The whole variable domain, remainder taken from reference TRBV28 and TRBJ2-7, is DVKVTQSSRYLVKRTGEKVFLECVQDMDHENMFWYRQDPGLGLRLIYFSYDVKMKEKGDIPEGYSVSREKKERFSLILESASTNQTSMYLCASSPQGRKQYFGPGTRLTVT.

This sequence joins TRBV7-2 and TRBJ2-3; 8 bases are shared with TRBD2. This CDR3 comprises 15 residues. Germline lookup yields CDR1 SGHTA and CDR2 FQGNSA. With 6 bases clipped from V and 2 bases from J, the junction kept 7 bases outside the gene matches. CDR3 coding DNA: TGTGCCAGCAGATCGGGACTAGTGTTCACAGATACGCAGTATTTT. Amino acids: CASRSGLVFTDTQYF.

The chain is built from TRBV28 and TRBJ1-5; 8 nucleotides agree with TRBD1. The CDR3 consists of 15 residues. Germline trimming cut 6 bases from V and 9 bases from J; bases unmatched to any gene: 13. Germline assignment: CDR1 MDHEN and CDR2 SYDVKM. The CDR3 protein is CASRGAGQGTRPQHF. CDR3 coding DNA: TGTGCCAGCAGGGGGGCCGGACAGGGCACGCGGCCCCAGCATTTT.

The rearrangement links TRBV5-1 to TRBJ2-1; 12 bases are shared with TRBD2. The germline V gene encodes CDR1 SGHRS and CDR2 YFSETQ. Losses at the gene ends were 3 bases for V and 5 bases for J; bases not matched to a gene: 3. There are 15 residues in the CDR3. The DNA for the CDR3 is TGCGCCAGCAGCTGGCTAGCGGGGGGGCACAATGAGCAGTTCTTC. This sequence encodes CASSWLAGGHNEQFF.

The chain recombines TRBV2 with TRBJ1-2; 7 bases line up with TRBD1. V trimming: 10 bases; J trimming: 8 bases; junction bases outside the gene matches: 16. Germline loops: CDR1 SNHLY, CDR2 FYNNEI. This CDR3 has 14 residues. CDR3 bases: TGTGCCAACCTTAAACAGGGGTCGGTGAAGGGCTACACCTTC. It codes for CANLKQGSVKGYTF.

This chain links TRBV18 with TRBJ2-7; 11 bases are a match to TRBD2. From germline, CDR1 is KGHSH and CDR2 LQKENI. V shed 0 bases and J 5 bases; nucleotides not matched to a gene: 9. The CDR3 totals 17 residues. The CDR3 region is CASSPPGALAGADEQYF. As DNA, the CDR3 is TGTGCCAGCTCACCACCGGGGGCACTAGCGGGAGCCGACGAGCAGTACTTC.